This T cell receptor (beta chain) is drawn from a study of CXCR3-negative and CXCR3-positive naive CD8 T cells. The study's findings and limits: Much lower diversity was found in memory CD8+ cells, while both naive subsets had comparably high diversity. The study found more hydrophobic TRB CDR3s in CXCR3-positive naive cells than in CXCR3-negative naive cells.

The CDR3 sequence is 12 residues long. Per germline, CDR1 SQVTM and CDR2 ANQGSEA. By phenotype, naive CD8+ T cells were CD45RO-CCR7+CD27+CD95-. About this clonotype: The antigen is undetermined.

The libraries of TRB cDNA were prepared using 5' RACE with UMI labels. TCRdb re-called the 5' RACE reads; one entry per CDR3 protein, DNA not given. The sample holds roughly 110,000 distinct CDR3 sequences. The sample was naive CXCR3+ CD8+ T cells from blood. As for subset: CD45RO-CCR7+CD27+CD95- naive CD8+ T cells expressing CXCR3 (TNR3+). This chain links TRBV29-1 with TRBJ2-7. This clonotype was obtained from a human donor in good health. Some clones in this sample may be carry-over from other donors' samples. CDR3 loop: CSVEVRSHEQYF.